Given below is one T cell receptor beta chain in context. The data originate from a study of OX40 agonist ivuxolimab in advanced cancers. As for the study in general: Patients received intravenous ivuxolimab every 2 weeks at 0.01 to 10 mg/kg.

The CDR3 is 14 amino acids. The trim removed 4 bases at V and 3 bases at J, leaving 3 bases unmatched. Germline loops: CDR1 SGHRS, CDR2 YFSETQ. Method: immunoSEQ multiplex PCR; TCRdb's copy keeps in-frame clones and lacks some. The data show about 64,000 clones, 80% to 85% seen once. V and J are TRBV5-1 and TRBJ2-3; 9 positions agree with TRBD2. This receptor was identified in an adult with an advanced solid tumor such as melanoma, head and neck, liver or kidney cancer. The input for sequencing was CD4+ or CD8+ T cells sorted from blood, taken in a trial of the OX40 agonist ivuxolimab. CDR3 sequence reads: CASSNGLATDTQYF. The DNA of the CDR3 is TGCGCCAGCAGCAATGGACTAGCGACAGATACGCAGTATTTT. The variable domain in full, completed from reference TRBV5-1 and TRBJ2-3, reads KAGVTQTPRYLIKTRGQQVTLSCSPISGHRSVSWYQQTPGQGLQFLFEYFSETQRNKGNFPGRFSGRQFSNSRSEMNVSTLELGDSALYLCASSNGLATDTQYFGPGTRLTVL.